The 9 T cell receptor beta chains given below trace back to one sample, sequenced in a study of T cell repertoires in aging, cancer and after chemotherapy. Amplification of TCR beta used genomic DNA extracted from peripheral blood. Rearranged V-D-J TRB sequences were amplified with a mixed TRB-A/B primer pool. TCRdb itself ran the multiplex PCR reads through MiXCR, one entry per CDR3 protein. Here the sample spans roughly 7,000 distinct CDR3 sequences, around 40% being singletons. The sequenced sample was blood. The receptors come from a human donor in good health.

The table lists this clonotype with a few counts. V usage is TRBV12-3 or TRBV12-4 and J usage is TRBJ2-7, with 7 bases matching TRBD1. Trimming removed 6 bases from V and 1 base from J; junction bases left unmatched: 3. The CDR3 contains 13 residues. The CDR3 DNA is TGTGCCAGCAGCGGGACAGCTTCCTACGAGCAGTACTTC. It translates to CASSGTASYEQYF.

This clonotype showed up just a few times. Here the CDR3 DNA reads TGTGCCAGCAGTAAACTGGACAGGGGGCTGAGCTACACCTTC. It codes for CASSKLDRGLSYTF. The chain couples TRBV6-5 to TRBJ1-2, with 11 bases lining up with TRBD1. The V segment lost 5 bases and the J segment 9 bases; nucleotides outside the gene matches: 8. Germline V gene sequence: CDR1 MNHEY, CDR2 SVGAGI. This CDR3 spans 14 amino acids.

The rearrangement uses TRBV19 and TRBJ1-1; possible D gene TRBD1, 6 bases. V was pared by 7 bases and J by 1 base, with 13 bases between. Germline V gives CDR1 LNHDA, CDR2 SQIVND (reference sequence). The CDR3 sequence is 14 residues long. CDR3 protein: CASTPDRQNTEAFF. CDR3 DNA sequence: TGTGCCAGTACCCCGGACAGACAGAACACTGAAGCTTTCTTT.

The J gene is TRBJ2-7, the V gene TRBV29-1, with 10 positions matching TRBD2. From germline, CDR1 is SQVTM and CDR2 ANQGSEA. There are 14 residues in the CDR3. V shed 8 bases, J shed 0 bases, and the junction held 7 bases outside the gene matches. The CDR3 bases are TGCAGCTTTGGGACTAGCGAAAGCTCCTACGAGCAGTACTTC. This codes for CSFGTSESSYEQYF.

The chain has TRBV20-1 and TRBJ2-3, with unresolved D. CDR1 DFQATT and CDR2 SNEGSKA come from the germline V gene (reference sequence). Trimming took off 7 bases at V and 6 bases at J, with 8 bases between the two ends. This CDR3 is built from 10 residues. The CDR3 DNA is TGCAGTGTATGGGTGGATACGCAGTATTTT. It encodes CSVWVDTQYF.

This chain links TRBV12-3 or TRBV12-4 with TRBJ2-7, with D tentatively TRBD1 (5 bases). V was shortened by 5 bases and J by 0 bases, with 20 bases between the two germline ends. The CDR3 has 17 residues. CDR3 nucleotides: TGTGCCAGCAGTCGAGTATCGACAGTCCTAAGCTCCTACGAGCAGTACTTC. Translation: CASSRVSTVLSSYEQYF.

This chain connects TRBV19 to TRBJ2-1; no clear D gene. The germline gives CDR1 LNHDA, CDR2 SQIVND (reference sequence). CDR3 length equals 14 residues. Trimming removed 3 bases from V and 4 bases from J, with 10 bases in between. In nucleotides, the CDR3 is TGTGCCAGTAGTATTTACGAAGATTACAATGAGCAGTTCTTC. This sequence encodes CASSIYEDYNEQFF.

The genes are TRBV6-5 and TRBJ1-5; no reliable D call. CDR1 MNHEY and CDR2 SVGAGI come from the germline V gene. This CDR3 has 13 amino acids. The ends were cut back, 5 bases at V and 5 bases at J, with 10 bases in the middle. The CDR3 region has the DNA TGTGCCAGCAGTAAGTTAGTCCATCAGCCCCAGCATTTT. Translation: CASSKLVHQPQHF.

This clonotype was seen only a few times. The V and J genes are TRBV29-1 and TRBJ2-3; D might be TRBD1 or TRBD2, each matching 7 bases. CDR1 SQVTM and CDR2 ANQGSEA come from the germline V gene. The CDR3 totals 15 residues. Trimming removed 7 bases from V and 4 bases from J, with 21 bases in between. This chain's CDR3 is CSARRGGGLADTQYF. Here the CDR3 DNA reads TGCAGCGCCCGGAGGGGAGGGGGCCTCGCAGATACGCAGTATTTT.